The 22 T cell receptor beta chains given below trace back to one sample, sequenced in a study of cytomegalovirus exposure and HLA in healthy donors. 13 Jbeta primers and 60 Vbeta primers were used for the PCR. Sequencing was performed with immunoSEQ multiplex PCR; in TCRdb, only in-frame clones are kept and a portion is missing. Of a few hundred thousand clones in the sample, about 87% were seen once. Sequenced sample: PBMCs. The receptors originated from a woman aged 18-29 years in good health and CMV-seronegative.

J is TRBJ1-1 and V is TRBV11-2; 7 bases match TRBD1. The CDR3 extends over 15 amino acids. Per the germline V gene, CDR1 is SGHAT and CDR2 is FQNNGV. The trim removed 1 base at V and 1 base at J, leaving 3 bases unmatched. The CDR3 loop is CASSLGHRGNTEAFF. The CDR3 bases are TGTGCCAGCAGCTTAGGGCACAGGGGGAACACTGAAGCTTTCTTT.

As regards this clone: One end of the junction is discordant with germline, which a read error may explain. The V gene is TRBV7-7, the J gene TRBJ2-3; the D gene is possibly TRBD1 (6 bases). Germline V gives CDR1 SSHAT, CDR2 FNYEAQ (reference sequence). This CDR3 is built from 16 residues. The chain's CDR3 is CASSESWTVSTDTQYF. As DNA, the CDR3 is TGTGCTAGCAGCGAATCATGGACAGTCTCCACAGATACGCAGTATTTT.

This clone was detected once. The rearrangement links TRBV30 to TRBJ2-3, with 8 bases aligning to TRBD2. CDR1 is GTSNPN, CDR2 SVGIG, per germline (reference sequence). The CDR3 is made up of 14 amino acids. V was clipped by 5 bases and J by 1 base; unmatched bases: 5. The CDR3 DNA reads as TGTGCCTGGGCAGTCGGGGGGGGCACAGATACGCAGTATTTT. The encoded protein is CAWAVGGGTDTQYF. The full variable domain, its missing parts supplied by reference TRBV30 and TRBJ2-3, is SQTIHQWPATLVQPVGSPLSLECTVEGTSNPNLYWYRQAAGRGLQLLFYSVGIGQISSEVPQNLSASRPQDRQFILSSKKLLLSDSGFYLCAWAVGGGTDTQYFGPGTRLTVL.

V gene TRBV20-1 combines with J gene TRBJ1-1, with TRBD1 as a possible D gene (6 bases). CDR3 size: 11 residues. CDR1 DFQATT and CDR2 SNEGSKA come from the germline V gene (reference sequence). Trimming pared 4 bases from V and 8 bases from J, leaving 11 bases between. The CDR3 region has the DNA TGCAGTGCTACTAAAACAGGGGAAGCTTTCTTT. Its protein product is CSATKTGEAFF.

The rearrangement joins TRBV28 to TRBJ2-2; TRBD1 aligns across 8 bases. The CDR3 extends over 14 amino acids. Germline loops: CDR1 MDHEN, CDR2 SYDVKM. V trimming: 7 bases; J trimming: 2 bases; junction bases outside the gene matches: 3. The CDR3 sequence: CASMTGANTGELFF. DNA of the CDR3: TGTGCCAGCATGACAGGGGCCAACACCGGGGAGCTGTTTTTT.

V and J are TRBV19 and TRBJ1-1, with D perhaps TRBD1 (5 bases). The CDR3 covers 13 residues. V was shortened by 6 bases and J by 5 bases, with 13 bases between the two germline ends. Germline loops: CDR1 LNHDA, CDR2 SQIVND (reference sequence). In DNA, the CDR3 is TGTGCCAGTAGCCCTCTGGGACTGACTGAAGCTTTCTTT. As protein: CASSPLGLTEAFF.

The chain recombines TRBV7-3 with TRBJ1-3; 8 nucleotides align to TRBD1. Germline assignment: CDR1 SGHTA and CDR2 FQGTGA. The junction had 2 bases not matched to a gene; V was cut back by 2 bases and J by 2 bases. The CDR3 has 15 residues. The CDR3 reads CASSLQGAPGNTIYF. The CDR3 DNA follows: TGTGCCAGCAGCTTACAGGGGGCCCCTGGAAACACCATATATTTT.

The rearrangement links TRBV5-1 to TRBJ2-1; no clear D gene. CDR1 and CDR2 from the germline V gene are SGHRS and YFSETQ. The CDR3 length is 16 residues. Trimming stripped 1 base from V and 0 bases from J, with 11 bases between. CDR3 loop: CASSLPATSSYNEQFF. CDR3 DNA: TGCGCCAGCAGCTTGCCAGCGACGAGCTCCTACAATGAGCAGTTCTTC.

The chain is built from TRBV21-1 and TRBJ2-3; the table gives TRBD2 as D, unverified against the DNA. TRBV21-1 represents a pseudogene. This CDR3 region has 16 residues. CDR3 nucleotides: TGTGCCAGCAGCAAAGAGGAGGTATTTAGCACAGATACGCAGTATTTT. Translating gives CASSKEEVFSTDTQYF.

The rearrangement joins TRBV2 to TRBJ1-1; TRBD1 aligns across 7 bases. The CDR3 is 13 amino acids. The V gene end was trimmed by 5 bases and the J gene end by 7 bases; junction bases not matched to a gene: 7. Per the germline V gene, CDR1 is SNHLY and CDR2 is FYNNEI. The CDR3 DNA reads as TGTGCCAGCAGTAGACAGGGACAACTTGAAGCTTTCTTT. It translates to CASSRQGQLEAFF.

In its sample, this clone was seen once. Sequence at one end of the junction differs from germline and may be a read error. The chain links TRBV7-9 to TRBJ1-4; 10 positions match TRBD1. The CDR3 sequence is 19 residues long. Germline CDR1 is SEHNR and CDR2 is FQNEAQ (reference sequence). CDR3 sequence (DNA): TGTTCCAGCAGCTTAGCCGGGACAGGGGATCCCTCAACTAATGAAAAACTGTTTTTT. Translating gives CSSSLAGTGDPSTNEKLFF.

The CDR3 bases are TGTGCCAGCAGCTCCCGGGACAGGGTTCAGCCCCAGCATTTT. It specifies CASSSRDRVQPQHF. The genes are TRBV7-9 and TRBJ1-5; 9 bases map to TRBD1. V lost 4 bases, J lost 6 bases, and 4 bases stayed unmatched. Germline V gene sequence: CDR1 SEHNR, CDR2 FQNEAQ (reference sequence). The CDR3 totals 14 residues.

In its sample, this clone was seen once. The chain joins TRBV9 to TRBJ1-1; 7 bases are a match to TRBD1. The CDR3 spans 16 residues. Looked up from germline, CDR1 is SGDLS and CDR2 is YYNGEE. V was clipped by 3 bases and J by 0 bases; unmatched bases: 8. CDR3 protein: CASSASPDRVNTEAFF. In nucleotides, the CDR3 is TGTGCCAGCAGCGCCTCGCCCGACAGGGTGAACACTGAAGCTTTCTTT.

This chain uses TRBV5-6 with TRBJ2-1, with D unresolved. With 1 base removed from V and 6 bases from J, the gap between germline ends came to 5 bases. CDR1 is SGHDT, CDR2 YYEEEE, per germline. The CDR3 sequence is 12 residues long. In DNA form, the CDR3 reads TGTGCCAGCAGCTTGATATTCAATGAGCAGTTCTTC. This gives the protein CASSLIFNEQFF.

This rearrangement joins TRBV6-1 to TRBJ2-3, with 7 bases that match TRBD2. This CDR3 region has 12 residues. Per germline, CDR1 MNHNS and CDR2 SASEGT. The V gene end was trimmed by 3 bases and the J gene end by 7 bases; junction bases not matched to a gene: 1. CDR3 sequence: CASSDGGNTQYF. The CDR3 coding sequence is TGTGCCAGCAGTGACGGGGGGAATACGCAGTATTTT.

The CDR3 region has the DNA TGTGCCAGCAGTTTAAACCCAAGCGCTTTCTTT. It translates to CASSLNPSAFF. This chain joins TRBV6-6 and TRBJ1-1; D not resolved. This CDR3 region has 11 residues. Between the trimmed V and J ends, which lost 4 bases and 11 bases, there was a span of 11 bases. The germline V gene has CDR1 MNHNY and CDR2 SVGAGI (reference sequence).

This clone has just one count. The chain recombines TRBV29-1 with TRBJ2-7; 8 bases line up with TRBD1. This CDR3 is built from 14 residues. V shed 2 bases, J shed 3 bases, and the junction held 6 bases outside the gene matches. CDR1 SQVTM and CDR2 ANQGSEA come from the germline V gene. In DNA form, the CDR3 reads TGCAGCGTTGAAACGGACAGGGAAAGCTACGAGCAGTACTTC. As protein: CSVETDRESYEQYF.

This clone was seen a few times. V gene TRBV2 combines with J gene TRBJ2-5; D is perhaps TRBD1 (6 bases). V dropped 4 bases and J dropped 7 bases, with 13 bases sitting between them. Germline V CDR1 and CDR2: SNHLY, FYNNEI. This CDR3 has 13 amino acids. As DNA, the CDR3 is TGTGCCAGCAGTGTACAGGGCGTAGCGACCCAGTACTTC. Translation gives CASSVQGVATQYF. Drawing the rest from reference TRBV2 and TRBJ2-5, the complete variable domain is EPEVTQTPSHQVTQMGQEVILRCVPISNHLYFYWYRQILGQKVEFLVSFYNNEISEKSEIFDDQFSVERPDGSNFTLKIRSTKLEDSAMYFCASSVQGVATQYFGPGTRLLVL.

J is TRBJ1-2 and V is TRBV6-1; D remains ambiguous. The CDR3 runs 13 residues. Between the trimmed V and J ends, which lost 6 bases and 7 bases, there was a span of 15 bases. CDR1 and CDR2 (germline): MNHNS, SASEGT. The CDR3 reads CASSPEELGGYTF. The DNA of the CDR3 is TGTGCCAGCAGCCCCGAGGAGCTGGGTGGCTACACCTTC.

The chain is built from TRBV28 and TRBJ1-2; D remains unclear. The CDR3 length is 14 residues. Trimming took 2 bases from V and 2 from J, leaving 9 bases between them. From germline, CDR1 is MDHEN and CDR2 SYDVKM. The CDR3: CASSLEGLNYGYTF. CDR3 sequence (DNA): TGTGCCAGCAGTTTAGAGGGCCTAAACTATGGCTACACCTTC.

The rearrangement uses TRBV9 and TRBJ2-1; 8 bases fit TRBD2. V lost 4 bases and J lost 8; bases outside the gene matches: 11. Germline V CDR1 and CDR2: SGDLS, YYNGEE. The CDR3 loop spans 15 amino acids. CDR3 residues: CASSSPRTSSDEQFF. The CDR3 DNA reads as TGTGCCAGCAGCTCCCCCCGGACTAGCAGCGATGAGCAGTTCTTC.

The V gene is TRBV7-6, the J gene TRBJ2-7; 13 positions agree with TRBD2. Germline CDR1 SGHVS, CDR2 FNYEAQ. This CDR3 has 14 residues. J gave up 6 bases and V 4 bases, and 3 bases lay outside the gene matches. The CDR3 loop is CASSSTSGGTEQYF. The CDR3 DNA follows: TGTGCCAGCAGCTCGACTAGCGGGGGGACCGAGCAGTACTTC.